The 6 T cell receptor beta chains reported below all come from one sample, sequenced in a study of blood T cell repertoires in COVID-19. Method: immunoSEQ multiplex PCR; TCRdb's copy keeps in-frame clones and lacks some. The sample contains 200,000 to 300,000 clones, about 91% of which appear only once. Sequencing was carried out using PBMCs or T cells enriched from blood (not recorded which). The receptors originated from a woman between 35 and 50 years old with acute COVID-19.

V and J are TRBV18 and TRBJ2-5, with 8 nucleotides matching TRBD1. The CDR3 consists of 14 residues. The V segment lost 3 bases and the J segment 5 bases; nucleotides outside the gene matches: 5. Germline V gene data show CDR1 as KGHSH and CDR2 as LQKENI. The CDR3 region has the DNA TGTGCCAGCTCACCCGGACAGGGTGTCGAGACCCAGTACTTC. This translates into CASSPGQGVETQYF.

This clone was seen a handful of times. The V and J genes are TRBV4-1 and TRBJ1-2; D unresolved. This CDR3 comprises 15 residues. Trimming removed 1 base at V and 4 bases at J, with 13 bases between. Germline CDR1 is MGHRA and CDR2 is YSYEKL. The CDR3 DNA sequence: TGCGCCAGCAGCCAAGCGATGACTGTCTCCTATGGCTACACCTTC. As protein: CASSQAMTVSYGYTF.

The chain carries TRBV5-1 and TRBJ2-2; D may be TRBD1 (7 bases). The CDR3 has 16 residues. V lost 6 bases, J lost 6 bases, and 21 bases lay in between. Germline V CDR1 and CDR2: SGHRS, YFSETQ. CDR3 sequence (DNA): TGCGCCAGCAACTCCCAGGGGGGAACTCTTTCCGGGGAGCTGTTTTTT. Its translation is CASNSQGGTLSGELFF.

The rearrangement joins TRBV18 to TRBJ2-2, with 7 bases fitting TRBD1. The CDR3 is 14 amino acids. Germline V gene sequence: CDR1 KGHSH, CDR2 LQKENI. The V and J ends lost 6 bases and 5 bases, in that order; junction bases with no gene match: 6. The CDR3 region is CASSPQGETGELFF. DNA of the CDR3: TGTGCCAGCTCCCCTCAGGGGGAAACCGGGGAGCTGTTTTTT.

The J gene is TRBJ2-1, the V gene TRBV6-5; 7 bases fit TRBD1. CDR1 and CDR2 (germline): MNHEY, SVGAGI. The CDR3 sequence is 14 residues long. V was clipped by 7 bases and J by 4 bases; unmatched bases: 7. The CDR3 nucleotides are TGTGCCAGCACCCGGGACAGAGCTTACAATGAGCAGTTCTTC. Translation: CASTRDRAYNEQFF.

This clone was counted many times. This sequence joins TRBV30 and TRBJ2-1; 13 bases align to TRBD2. V was clipped by 1 base and J by 14 bases; unmatched bases: 8. CDR3 length: 14 amino acids. Germline loops: CDR1 GTSNPN, CDR2 SVGIG (reference sequence). The CDR3 sequence is CAWSGTSGRTKEFF. CDR3 bases: TGTGCCTGGAGTGGGACTAGCGGGAGAACTAAGGAGTTCTTC. The complete variable domain, with remaining parts taken from reference TRBV30 and TRBJ2-1, reads SQTIHQWPATLVQPVGSPLSLECTVEGTSNPNLYWYRQAAGRGLQLLFYSVGIGQISSEVPQNLSASRPQDRQFILSSKKLLLSDSGFYLCAWSGTSGRTKEFFGPGTRLTVL.